This is a list of T cell receptor beta chains from one sample in a study of T-cell memory formation after mild COVID-19. MiXCR was run by TCRdb on the 5' RACE reads, yielding one entry per CDR3 protein. Here the sample spans 350,000 to 500,000 distinct CDR3 sequences, 15% to 20% being singletons. Sequenced: PBMCs or a T cell subset sorted from them (not recorded which). These receptor sequences come from an adult woman who had mild COVID-19 (a few samples of this study predate the infection). Cell type and time point are not known. The CDR3 runs from the conserved cysteine through the conserved F or W. D genes are given only for firm matches. The listing skips clone size in some rows; elsewhere it reads once, few, many or a size class.

CDR3nt: TGTGCCAGCAGCTTTTGGCTTGCCCACTACAATGAGCAGTTCTTC; CDR3aa: CASSFWLAHYNEQFF; v_gene: TRBV7-9; d_gene: .; j_gene: TRBJ2-1; abundance: .
CDR3nt: TGTGCCAGCATTAGAGGCGATCCCTACGAGCAGTACTTC; CDR3aa: CASIRGDPYEQYF; v_gene: TRBV2; d_gene: .; j_gene: TRBJ2-7; abundance: once
CDR3nt: TGTGCCAGCAGCGTGACAGATATCTCCTACGAGCAGTACTTC; CDR3aa: CASSVTDISYEQYF; v_gene: TRBV9; d_gene: .; j_gene: TRBJ2-7; abundance: .
CDR3nt: TGTGCCAGCAGTTGGGGACAGCAGAACACTGAAGCTTTCTTT; CDR3aa: CASSWGQQNTEAFF; v_gene: TRBV6-2/TRBV6-3; d_gene: TRBD1; j_gene: TRBJ1-1; abundance: few
CDR3nt: TGTGCCAGCAGCTTAGGGTTACAGGGGGGCCACGAGCAGTACTTC; CDR3aa: CASSLGLQGGHEQYF; v_gene: TRBV7-3; d_gene: TRBD1; j_gene: TRBJ2-7; abundance: few
CDR3nt: TGTGCCAGCAGCTTGGCCCGGGACAGCTATAGCAATCAGCCCCAGCATTTT; CDR3aa: CASSLARDSYSNQPQHF; v_gene: TRBV5-5; d_gene: TRBD1; j_gene: TRBJ1-5; abundance: .
CDR3nt: TGTGCCAGCAGCTTATATGAGACTAGCGATAGAGAGACCCAGTACTTC; CDR3aa: CASSLYETSDRETQYF; v_gene: TRBV7-6; d_gene: TRBD2; j_gene: TRBJ2-5; abundance: .
CDR3nt: TGTGCTAGCAGCGTACGGACAGGAGATCAAGAGACCCAGTACTTC; CDR3aa: CASSVRTGDQETQYF; v_gene: TRBV7-7; d_gene: TRBD1; j_gene: TRBJ2-5; abundance: few
CDR3nt: TGCAGTGCTAGAGGCCTCTTGGTGACTAGCACAGATACGCAGTATTTT; CDR3aa: CSARGLLVTSTDTQYF; v_gene: TRBV20-1; d_gene: .; j_gene: TRBJ2-3; abundance: few
CDR3nt: TGTGCCAGCAGTTACGGGCCTAGCTCCTACGAGCAGTACTTC; CDR3aa: CASSYGPSSYEQYF; v_gene: TRBV6-5; d_gene: .; j_gene: TRBJ2-7; abundance: few
CDR3nt: TGTGCCACCAGCAGAGTTAGACAGGGTGGGGAGACCCAGTACTTC; CDR3aa: CATSRVRQGGETQYF; v_gene: TRBV15; d_gene: TRBD1; j_gene: TRBJ2-5; abundance: .
CDR3nt: TGTGCCAGCAGTTTTATGACTGGGGCCAACGTCCTGACTTTC; CDR3aa: CASSFMTGANVLTF; v_gene: TRBV12-3/TRBV12-4; d_gene: .; j_gene: TRBJ2-6; abundance: many
CDR3nt: TGTGCCAGCAGCTCGATTAACAGGGGCACAGATACGCAGTATTTT; CDR3aa: CASSSINRGTDTQYF; v_gene: TRBV7-2; d_gene: .; j_gene: TRBJ2-3; abundance: .
CDR3nt: TGTGCCAGCAGGCCGGGACAGGGTGGAGTCGGGCGGACCGGGGAGCTGTTTTTT; CDR3aa: CASRPGQGGVGRTGELFF; v_gene: TRBV27; d_gene: TRBD1; j_gene: TRBJ2-2; abundance: .
CDR3nt: TGTGCCAGCAGCCACGTACTGGGTAGCGGAATAGACAATGAGCAGTTCTTC; CDR3aa: CASSHVLGSGIDNEQFF; v_gene: TRBV14; d_gene: .; j_gene: TRBJ2-1; abundance: .
CDR3nt: TGTGCCAGCAGCTACAGGGGATCTGGGGCCAACGTCCTGACTTTC; CDR3aa: CASSYRGSGANVLTF; v_gene: TRBV12-3/TRBV12-4; d_gene: TRBD1; j_gene: TRBJ2-6; abundance: few
CDR3nt: TGTGCCACCAGCAGAGATCGGTTCGTTGCGCAGTATTTT; CDR3aa: CATSRDRFVAQYF; v_gene: TRBV15; d_gene: .; j_gene: TRBJ2-3; abundance: .
CDR3nt: TGTGCCAGCAGCTTAGTGGGGACAGGCACCGCCTATGGCTACACCTTC; CDR3aa: CASSLVGTGTAYGYTF; v_gene: TRBV7-2; d_gene: TRBD1; j_gene: TRBJ1-2; abundance: few
CDR3nt: TGTGCCAGCAGGCGAGGGGGGAACAATGAAAAACTGTTTTTT; CDR3aa: CASRRGGNNEKLFF; v_gene: TRBV2; d_gene: .; j_gene: TRBJ1-4; abundance: few
CDR3nt: TGTGCCAGCAGCGTAGGGACAGGGAGACCCCTGACTAATGAAAAACTGTTTTTT; CDR3aa: CASSVGTGRPLTNEKLFF; v_gene: TRBV9; d_gene: TRBD1; j_gene: TRBJ1-4; abundance: .
CDR3nt: TGTGCCAGCAGCCAAGGCTCACTCTCTGGAAACACCATATATTTT; CDR3aa: CASSQGSLSGNTIYF; v_gene: TRBV3-1; d_gene: .; j_gene: TRBJ1-3; abundance: .
CDR3nt: TGCGCCAGCAGCTTGAGACAGATGAACACTGAAGCTTTCTTT; CDR3aa: CASSLRQMNTEAFF; v_gene: TRBV5-1; d_gene: .; j_gene: TRBJ1-1; abundance: many
CDR3nt: TGCAGCGTTGTACGGGAGAGGGGGAATGAGCAGTTCTTC; CDR3aa: CSVVRERGNEQFF; v_gene: TRBV29-1; d_gene: .; j_gene: TRBJ2-1; abundance: few
CDR3nt: TGTGCCAGCAGTTTTGGACAGGGGTATGAGCAGTTCTTC; CDR3aa: CASSFGQGYEQFF; v_gene: TRBV12-3/TRBV12-4; d_gene: TRBD1; j_gene: TRBJ2-1; abundance: .
CDR3nt: TGTGCCAGCAGACCCCGACAGGGGGTAATCTACGAGCAGTACTTC; CDR3aa: CASRPRQGVIYEQYF; v_gene: TRBV12-3/TRBV12-4; d_gene: TRBD1; j_gene: TRBJ2-7; abundance: few
CDR3nt: TGTGCCAGTAGTGGTAAACAGGGCGGCAATGAGCAGTTCTTC; CDR3aa: CASSGKQGGNEQFF; v_gene: TRBV19; d_gene: .; j_gene: TRBJ2-1; abundance: .